One T cell receptor beta chain is described in this entry. The specificity of this receptor is unknown. No much larger clone exists at a distance of one base, and base qualities are not known. A single peripheral blood draw of around 0.11 L on average was collected from each donor into heparinised tubes. Using a panel that included CD45RO, CCR7, CD25, CD127, CD95 and CD27, naive, central memory, regulatory and stem cell-like memory CD4+ T cells were sorted on a BD FACSAria II. All sorted populations exceeded 98% purity. Right away, PBMCs were isolated by Lymphoprep density gradient centrifugation and were stained directly, with no culture step. So that batch effects would be minimized, each experiment stained and sorted samples in pairs, pairing one healthy donor with one patient. The High Capacity cDNA Reverse Transcription Kit was used to reverse transcribe all of the isolated RNA, meaning that expressed TCRB transcripts were what got sequenced. Deep immunoSEQ sequencing was applied to naive, central memory and regulatory T cell samples, giving an average of around 3.8 million total reads per sample. Sorted cells were lysed in RLT buffer, and RNA was extracted using DNase-treated RNeasy Micro or Mini kits according to cell number. To prevent cross-contamination, every cell subset was processed on its own, while patient and healthy donor samples were processed together. TCRB sequences were amplified from cDNA with the immunoSEQ multiplex PCR, producing 87-bp fragments spanning the CDR3 region. Sequencing of the amplicons was performed on the Illumina HiSeq platform. Regarding the original processing steps: Synthetic template baselines were used to correct PCR bias computationally, reads within Hamming distance 2 were collapsed together, and singletons that could not be merged were discarded. Reads were aligned to IMGT to assign V, D and J genes, CDR3 length, and insertions or deletions at six rearrangement sites. Within each subset, clonotype counts were normalized to sorted cell number, after which true diversity and Gini coefficients were computed with the tcR R package. The overlap coefficient, calculated on TCRB nucleotide sequences, was used to measure repertoire sharing. Held by TCRdb, this immuneACCESS table contains in-frame sequences only and omits some clones. Under half of the omission traces to an unresolved V gene where checked; the cause of the rest is unknown. That table gives V, J and clone size, and the DNA gave D and trimming. This sample holds over 150,000 clones; about a tenth were observed only once. More than 0.4% of the sample goes to the ten largest clones.

This entry comes from a study of beta chain features in type 1 diabetes (dated by TCRdb to the late 2010s). Regarding the research as a whole: Mean age, gender distribution, total cell number and subset yield did not differ between patients and healthy donors. A total of roughly 98,000,000 sorted cells were examined across all samples, and a strong correlation was observed between cell number per subset and RNA yield. The study compared TCRB repertoires of sorted circulating CD4+ T cell subsets between recently diagnosed type 1 diabetes patients and matched healthy donors. Regulatory and stem cell-like memory subsets were obtained from only 8 patients and roughly 8 healthy donors, while naive and central memory subsets were obtained from all 30 or so donors.

The CDR3 contains 14 residues, cysteine and phenylalanine counted. Of all the DNA, just the CDR3 is kept, 42 bases in frame from base 1. Unmatched junction bases come to 5, with V trimmed by 6 bases and J by 6 bases. CDR1 and CDR2, looked up from the germline V gene, are MDHEN and SYDVKM. Broad study findings and their caveats: PCR may preferentially amplify shorter templates, but because patient and control samples were amplified and corrected together, any resulting skew would affect both groups equally. Because cDNA was sequenced instead of genomic DNA, highly expressing activated cells could be over-represented, though the groups showed no difference in activation or CD3 levels. Naive, central memory and regulatory TCRB repertoires appeared more similar among patients than among healthy donors. A moderate but significant shortening of TCRB CDR3 length was observed in type 1 diabetes patients in all four CD4+ subsets. At VDJ recombination sites, type 1 diabetes patients had fewer insertions and more deleted nucleotides, which implies abnormalities in thymic rearrangement. HLA sub-analyses involved small numbers of individuals, so any influence of HLA type on TCRB rearrangement remained unresolved.

Material: central memory CD4+ T cells from blood. The receptor's source is a young man with type 1 diabetes. This chain joins TRBV28 to TRBJ2-1, and 10 junction bases match TRBD2. The DNA sequence is as follows: TGTGCCAGCAGCACTAGCGGGAAATTCAATGAGCAGTTCTTC. The translation is CASSTSGKFNEQFF.